This TCR beta chain was recorded in a study of shared clonotypes between healthy human individuals. Data came from immunoSEQ multiplex PCR; TCRdb stores just in-frame clones and leaves some out. Of under 350,000 clones in the sample, around 86% are singletons; the top ten hold around 16%. Looked up from germline, CDR1 is MNHEY and CDR2 is SVGAGI. The V and J ends lost 5 bases and 4 bases, in that order; junction bases with no gene match: 5. The CDR3 contains 15 residues. Sequenced material: memory CD8+ T cells sorted from blood. This sample's subset: CD45RO+ cells pooled with CCR7-negative TemRA cells. V usage is TRBV6-5 and J usage is TRBJ2-1, with TRBD1 matching over 10 bases. The TCR comes from a man between 18 and 29 years old in good health. The CDR3 here is CASSPGQGWYNEQFF. CDR3 in DNA: TGTGCCAGCAGTCCGGGACAGGGGTGGTACAATGAGCAGTTCTTC.